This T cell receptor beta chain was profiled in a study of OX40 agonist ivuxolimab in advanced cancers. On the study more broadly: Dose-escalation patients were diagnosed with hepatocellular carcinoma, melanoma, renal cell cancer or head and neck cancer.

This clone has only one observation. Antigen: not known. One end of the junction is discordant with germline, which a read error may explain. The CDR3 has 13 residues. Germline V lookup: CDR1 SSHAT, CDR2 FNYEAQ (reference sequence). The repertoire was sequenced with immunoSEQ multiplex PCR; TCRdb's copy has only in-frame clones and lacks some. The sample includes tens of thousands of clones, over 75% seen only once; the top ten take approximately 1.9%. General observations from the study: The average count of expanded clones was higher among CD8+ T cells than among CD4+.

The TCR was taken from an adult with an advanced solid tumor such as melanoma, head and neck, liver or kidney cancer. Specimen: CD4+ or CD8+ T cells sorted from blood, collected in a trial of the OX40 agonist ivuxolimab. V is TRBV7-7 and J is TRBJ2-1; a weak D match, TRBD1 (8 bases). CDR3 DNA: TGTGCTAGCAGCTTTCACAGGGGGGGTGAGCAGTTCTTC. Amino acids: CASSFHRGGEQFF. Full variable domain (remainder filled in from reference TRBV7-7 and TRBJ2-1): GAGVSQSPRYKVTKRGQDVTLRCDPISSHATLYWYQQALGQGPEFLTYFNYEAQPDKSGLPSDRFSAERPEGSISTLTIQRTEQRDSAMYRCASSFHRGGEQFFGPGTRLTVL.